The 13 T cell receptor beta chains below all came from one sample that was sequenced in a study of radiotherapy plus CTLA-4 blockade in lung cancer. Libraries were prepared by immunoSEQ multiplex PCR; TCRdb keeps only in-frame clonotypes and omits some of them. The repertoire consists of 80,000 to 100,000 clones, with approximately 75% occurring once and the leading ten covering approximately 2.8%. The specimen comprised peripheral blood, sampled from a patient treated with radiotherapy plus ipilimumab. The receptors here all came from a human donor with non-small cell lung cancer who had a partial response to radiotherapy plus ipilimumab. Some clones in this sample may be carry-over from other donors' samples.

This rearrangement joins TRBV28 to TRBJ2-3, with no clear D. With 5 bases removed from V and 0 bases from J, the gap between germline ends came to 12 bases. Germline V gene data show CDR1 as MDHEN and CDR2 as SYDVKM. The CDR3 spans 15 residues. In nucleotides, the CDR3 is TGTGCCAGCAGTACATATCGTTATAGCACAGATACGCAGTATTTT. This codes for CASSTYRYSTDTQYF.

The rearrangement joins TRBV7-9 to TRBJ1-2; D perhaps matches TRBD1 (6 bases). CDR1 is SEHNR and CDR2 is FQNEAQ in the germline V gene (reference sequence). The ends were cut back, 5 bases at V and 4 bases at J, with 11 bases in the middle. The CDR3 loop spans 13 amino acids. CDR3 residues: CASSASGVYGYTF. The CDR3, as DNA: TGTGCCAGCAGCGCCTCAGGGGTCTATGGCTACACCTTC.

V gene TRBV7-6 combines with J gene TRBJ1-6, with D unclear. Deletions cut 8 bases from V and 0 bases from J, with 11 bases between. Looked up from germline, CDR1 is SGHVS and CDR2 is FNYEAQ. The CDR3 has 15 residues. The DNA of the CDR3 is TGTGCCAGCTCCTCCGGGAGCTCCTATAATTCACCCCTCCACTTT. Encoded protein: CASSSGSSYNSPLHF.

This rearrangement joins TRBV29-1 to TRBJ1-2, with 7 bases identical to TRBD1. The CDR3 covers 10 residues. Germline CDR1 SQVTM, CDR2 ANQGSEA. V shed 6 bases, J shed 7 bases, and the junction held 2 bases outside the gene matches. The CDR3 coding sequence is TGCAGCGTACAGGGGTTTGGCTACACCTTC. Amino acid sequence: CSVQGFGYTF.

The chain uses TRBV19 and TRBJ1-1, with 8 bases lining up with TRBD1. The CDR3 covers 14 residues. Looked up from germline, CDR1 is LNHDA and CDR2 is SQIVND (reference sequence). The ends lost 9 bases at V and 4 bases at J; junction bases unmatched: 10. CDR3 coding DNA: TGTGCCAGCTTCCGGACAGGGATGAGCACTGAAGCTTTCTTT. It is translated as CASFRTGMSTEAFF.

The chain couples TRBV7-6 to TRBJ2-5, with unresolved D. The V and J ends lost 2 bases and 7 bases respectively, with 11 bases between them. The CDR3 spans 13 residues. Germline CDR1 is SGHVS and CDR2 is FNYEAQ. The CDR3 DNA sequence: TGTGCCAGCAGCTTAAGTGGGTCAGGGACCCAGTACTTC. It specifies CASSLSGSGTQYF.

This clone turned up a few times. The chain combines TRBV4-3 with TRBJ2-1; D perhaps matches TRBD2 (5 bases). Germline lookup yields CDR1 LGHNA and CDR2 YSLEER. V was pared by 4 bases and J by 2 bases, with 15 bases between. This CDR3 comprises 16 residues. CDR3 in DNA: TGCGCCAGCAGCCTCCACGCCGGGGTGACCTACAATGAGCAGTTCTTC. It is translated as CASSLHAGVTYNEQFF.

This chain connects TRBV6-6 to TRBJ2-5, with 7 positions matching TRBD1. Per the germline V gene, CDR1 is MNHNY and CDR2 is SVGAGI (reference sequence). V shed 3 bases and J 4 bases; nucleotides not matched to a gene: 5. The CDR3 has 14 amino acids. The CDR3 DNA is TGTGCCAGCAGTTATGGGGACAGCGCAGAGACCCAGTACTTC. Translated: CASSYGDSAETQYF.

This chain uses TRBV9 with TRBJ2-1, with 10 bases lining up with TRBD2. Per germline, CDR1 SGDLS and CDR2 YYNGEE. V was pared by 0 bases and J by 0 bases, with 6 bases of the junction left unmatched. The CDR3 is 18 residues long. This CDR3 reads CASSVGFSGGYSYNEQFF. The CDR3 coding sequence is TGTGCCAGCAGCGTAGGATTTAGCGGGGGGTACTCCTACAATGAGCAGTTCTTC.

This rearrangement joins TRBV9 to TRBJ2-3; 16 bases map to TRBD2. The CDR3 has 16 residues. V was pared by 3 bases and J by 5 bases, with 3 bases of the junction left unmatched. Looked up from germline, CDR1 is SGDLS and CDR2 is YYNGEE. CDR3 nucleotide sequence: TGTGCCAGCAGCGAGGGACTAGCGGGGGGGAAAGATACGCAGTATTTT. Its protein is CASSEGLAGGKDTQYF.

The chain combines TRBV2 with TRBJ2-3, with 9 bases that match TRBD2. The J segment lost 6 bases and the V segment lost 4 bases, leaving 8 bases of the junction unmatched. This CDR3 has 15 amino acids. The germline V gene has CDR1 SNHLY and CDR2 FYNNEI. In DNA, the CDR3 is TGTGCCAGCAGTGTCCTAGCGGGATCGGGGGATACGCAGTATTTT. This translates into CASSVLAGSGDTQYF.

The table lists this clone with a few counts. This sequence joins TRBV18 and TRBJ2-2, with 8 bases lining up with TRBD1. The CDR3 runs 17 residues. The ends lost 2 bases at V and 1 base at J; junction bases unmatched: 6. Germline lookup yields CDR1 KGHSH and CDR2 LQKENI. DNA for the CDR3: TGTGCCAGCTCACCAAAGGACAGGGAGTTGAACACCGGGGAGCTGTTTTTT. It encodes CASSPKDRELNTGELFF.

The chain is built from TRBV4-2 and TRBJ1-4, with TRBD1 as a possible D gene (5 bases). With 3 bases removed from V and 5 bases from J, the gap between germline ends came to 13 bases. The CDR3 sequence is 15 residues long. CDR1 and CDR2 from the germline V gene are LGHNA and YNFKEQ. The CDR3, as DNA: TGTGCCAGCAGCCAGCCGGGACTCGGAAATGAAAAACTGTTTTTT. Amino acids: CASSQPGLGNEKLFF.